The TCR beta chain under discussion was sequenced for a study of human T cells and chemical hapten exposure. Findings and limits, study-wide: Healthy people's immune response may differ from that of the donors, who had alopecia. Controls had significantly fewer large CDR3 similarity clusters than were formed by expanded TCRs.

With 2 bases removed from V and 7 bases from J, the gap between germline ends came to 11 bases. This CDR3 is built from 13 residues. Germline V gene data show CDR1 as LGHDT and CDR2 as YNNKEL (reference sequence). TCRdb processed the RACE reads anew with MiXCR; each CDR3 protein has one entry. The profile shows about 120,000 distinct CDR3 sequences, about 11% of them singletons. Documented time point: patch test 3, about 24 weeks after DPC sensitization. Treatment described: therapeutic diphenylcyclopropenone sensitization with weekly scalp DPC. In this sample, this clonotype turned up a few times. Its target is not known.

The sample in question was whole blood, obtained in connection with sensitization to the hapten diphenylcyclopropenone (DPC). This clonotype was obtained from a woman between 50 and 59 years old with alopecia areata. Some clones in this sample may be carry-over from other donors' samples. The chain has TRBV3-1 and TRBJ1-2, with unresolved D. The CDR3 DNA is TGTGCCAGCAGCCAAAGGGAACTACTTGGCTACACCTTC. Its translation is CASSQRELLGYTF. Full variable domain (remainder filled in from reference TRBV3-1 and TRBJ1-2): DTAVSQTPKYLVTQMGNDKSIKCEQNLGHDTMYWYKQDSKKFLKIMFSYNNKELIINETVPNRFSPKSPDKAHLNLHINSLELGDSAVYFCASSQRELLGYTFGSGTRLTVV.